These 12 T cell receptor beta chains share one sample of origin, sequenced in a study of blood T cell repertoires in COVID-19. Sequenced by immunoSEQ multiplex PCR; TCRdb stores in-frame clones only, minus some. The sample contains about 54,000 clones, about nine tenths of which appear only once. Sequencing was done on a sample of peripheral blood. Receptors were obtained from a woman aged 40-49 years with active COVID-19.

The chain recombines TRBV5-1 with TRBJ1-1; D is unresolved. V shed 2 bases and J shed 1 base, with 6 bases lying between them. The CDR3 is 13 residues long. From germline, CDR1 is SGHRS and CDR2 YFSETQ. Here the CDR3 reads CASSFRENTEAFF. In nucleotides, the CDR3 is TGCGCCAGCAGCTTCCGGGAGAACACTGAAGCTTTCTTT.

This chain links TRBV10-1 with TRBJ2-1; the D gene is possibly TRBD1 (6 bases). Germline V lookup: CDR1 WNHNN, CDR2 SYGVQD (reference sequence). V was cut by 0 bases and J by 2 bases, with 8 bases left in between. The CDR3 is 15 residues long. The DNA of the CDR3 is TGCGCCAGCAGTGAGTCGGGGGCGCCCTACAATGAGCAGTTCTTC. This gives the protein CASSESGAPYNEQFF.

CDR3 loop: CASSQAIGARYNEQFF. CDR3 sequence (DNA): TGTGCCAGCAGCCAAGCTATAGGGGCGCGATACAATGAGCAGTTCTTC. This rearrangement joins TRBV14 to TRBJ2-1; the D gene is possibly TRBD1 (5 bases). The CDR3 covers 16 residues. Germline V gene data show CDR1 as SGHDN and CDR2 as FVKESK. V was trimmed by 1 base and J by 4 bases, leaving 14 bases between them.

The rearrangement joins TRBV4-1 to TRBJ2-6; TRBD1 might be the D (6 bases). V was pared by 3 bases and J by 0 bases, with 18 bases between. CDR3 length: 19 residues. Germline V gene sequence: CDR1 MGHRA, CDR2 YSYEKL. The chain's CDR3 is CASSQRRDKTSSGANVLTF. Here the CDR3 DNA reads TGCGCCAGCAGCCAGCGTCGGGACAAAACCTCCTCTGGGGCCAACGTCCTGACTTTC.

The rearrangement uses TRBV5-4 and TRBJ2-1; 7 bases map to TRBD2. CDR3 length: 16 residues. J lost 7 bases, V lost 3 bases, and 13 bases had no gene match. The germline V gene encodes CDR1 SGHNT and CDR2 YYREEE (reference sequence). The CDR3: CASSSPGPREVNEQFF. CDR3 nucleotide sequence: TGTGCCAGCAGCTCTCCGGGACCCCGGGAGGTAAATGAGCAGTTCTTC.

The V call is TRBV5-4, the J call TRBJ2-6; weak D call: TRBD2 (6 bases). The V gene lost 0 bases and the J gene lost 1 base, with 11 bases spanning the gap. The CDR3 length is 17 residues. Germline CDR1 SGHNT, CDR2 YYREEE (reference sequence). The CDR3 DNA is TGTGCCAGCAGCTTGGTTGGGGGGACTTCTGGGGCCAACGTCCTGACTTTC. This translates into CASSLVGGTSGANVLTF.

This sequence joins TRBV11-2 and TRBJ1-1; D uncertain. Germline assignment: CDR1 SGHAT and CDR2 FQNNGV. The CDR3 consists of 14 residues. V lost 1 base and J lost 5, with 11 bases in between. CDR3 loop: CASSLGQARTEAFF. CDR3 bases: TGTGCCAGCAGCTTAGGTCAGGCCCGGACTGAAGCTTTCTTT.

The chain couples TRBV6-6 to TRBJ1-2, with 7 positions matching TRBD1. This CDR3 spans 12 amino acids. CDR1 is MNHNY and CDR2 is SVGAGI in the germline V gene (reference sequence). Trimming removed 5 bases from V and 3 bases from J; junction bases left unmatched: 0. The CDR3 nucleotides read TGTGCCAGCAGTACAGGGGACTATGGCTACACCTTC. Its translation is CASSTGDYGYTF.

V usage is TRBV7-9 and J usage is TRBJ1-1; 7 nucleotides match TRBD1. V shed 5 bases and J 10 bases; nucleotides not matched to a gene: 4. Germline V gives CDR1 SEHNR, CDR2 FQNEAQ (reference sequence). This CDR3 has 11 residues. The CDR3 loop reads CASSNSGGAFF. The CDR3 DNA reads TGTGCCAGCAGCAATTCAGGGGGAGCTTTCTTT.

V usage is TRBV4-1 and J usage is TRBJ2-5; TRBD2 matches 10 bases. Germline values: CDR1 MGHRA, CDR2 YSYEKL. The CDR3 covers 16 residues. With V trimmed by 1 base and J by 5 bases, 7 bases remained unmatched. CDR3 residues: CASSQAKAGGQETQYF. For the CDR3, the DNA is TGCGCCAGCAGCCAAGCTAAAGCGGGGGGGCAGGAGACCCAGTACTTC.

The chain recombines TRBV30 with TRBJ2-5; 11 bases map to TRBD2. This CDR3 is built from 15 residues. With V trimmed by 5 bases and J by 5 bases, 10 bases remained unmatched. The germline gives CDR1 GTSNPN, CDR2 SVGIG (reference sequence). CDR3 sequence (DNA): TGTGCCTGGGGAGGAACGGGACTAGCGGCGGAGACCCAGTACTTC. This codes for CAWGGTGLAAETQYF.

The gene calls are TRBV12-3 or TRBV12-4 and TRBJ1-1; D might be TRBD1 (5 bases). CDR3 length: 13 amino acids. V gave up 3 bases and J gave up 7 bases, with 12 bases separating them. This CDR3 reads CASSLNGGREAFF. In DNA, the CDR3 is TGTGCCAGCAGTTTGAACGGGGGTCGTGAAGCTTTCTTT.